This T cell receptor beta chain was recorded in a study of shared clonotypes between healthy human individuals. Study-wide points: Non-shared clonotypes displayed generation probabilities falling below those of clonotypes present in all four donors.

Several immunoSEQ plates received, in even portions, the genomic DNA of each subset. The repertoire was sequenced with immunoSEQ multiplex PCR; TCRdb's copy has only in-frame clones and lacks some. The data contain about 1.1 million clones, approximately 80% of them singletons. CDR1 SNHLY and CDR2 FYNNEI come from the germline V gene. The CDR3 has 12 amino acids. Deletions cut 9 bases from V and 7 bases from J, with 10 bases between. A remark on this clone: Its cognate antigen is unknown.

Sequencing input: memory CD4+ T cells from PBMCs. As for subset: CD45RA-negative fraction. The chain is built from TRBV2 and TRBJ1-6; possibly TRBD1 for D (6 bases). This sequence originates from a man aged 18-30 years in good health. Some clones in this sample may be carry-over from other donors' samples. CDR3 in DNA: TGTGCCAGAAGGACAGAAAATTCACCCCTCCACTTT. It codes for CARRTENSPLHF. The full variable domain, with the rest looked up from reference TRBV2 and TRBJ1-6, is EPEVTQTPSHQVTQMGQEVILRCVPISNHLYFYWYRQILGQKVEFLVSFYNNEISEKSEIFDDQFSVERPDGSNFTLKIRSTKLEDSAMYFCARRTENSPLHFGNGTRLTVT.